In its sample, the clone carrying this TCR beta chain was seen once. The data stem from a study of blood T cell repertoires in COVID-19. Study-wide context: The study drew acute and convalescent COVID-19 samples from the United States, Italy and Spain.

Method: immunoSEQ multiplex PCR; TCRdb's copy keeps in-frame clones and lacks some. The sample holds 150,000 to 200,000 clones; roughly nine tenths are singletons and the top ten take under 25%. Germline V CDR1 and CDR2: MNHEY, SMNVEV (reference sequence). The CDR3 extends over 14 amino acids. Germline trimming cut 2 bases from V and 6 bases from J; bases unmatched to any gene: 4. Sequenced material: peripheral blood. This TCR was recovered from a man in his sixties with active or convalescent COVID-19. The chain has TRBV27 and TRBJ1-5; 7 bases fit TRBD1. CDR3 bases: TGTGCCAGCAGTTTAGAAGGGGGCGGTCAGCCCCAGCATTTT. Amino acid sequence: CASSLEGGGQPQHF.